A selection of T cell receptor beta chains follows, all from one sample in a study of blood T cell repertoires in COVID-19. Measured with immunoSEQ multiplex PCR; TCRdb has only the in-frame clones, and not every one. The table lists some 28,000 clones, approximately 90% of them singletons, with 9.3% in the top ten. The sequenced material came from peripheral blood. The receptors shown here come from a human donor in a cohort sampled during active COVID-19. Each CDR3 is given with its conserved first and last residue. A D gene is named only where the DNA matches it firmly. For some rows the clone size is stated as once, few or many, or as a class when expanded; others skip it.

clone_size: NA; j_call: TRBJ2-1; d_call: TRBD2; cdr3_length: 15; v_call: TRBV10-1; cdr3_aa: CASSEAGEPPNEQFF; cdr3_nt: TGCGCCAGCAGTGAGGCGGGAGAGCCCCCCAATGAGCAGTTCTTC
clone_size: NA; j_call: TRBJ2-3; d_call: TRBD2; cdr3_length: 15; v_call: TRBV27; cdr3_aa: CASSFRPSGIDTQYF; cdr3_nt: TGTGCCAGCAGTTTTAGGCCTAGCGGGATAGATACGCAGTATTTT
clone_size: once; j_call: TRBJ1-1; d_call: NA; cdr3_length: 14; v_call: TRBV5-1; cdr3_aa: CASTSSGENTEAFF; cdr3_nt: TGCGCCAGCACGTCGTCCGGGGAGAACACTGAAGCTTTCTTT
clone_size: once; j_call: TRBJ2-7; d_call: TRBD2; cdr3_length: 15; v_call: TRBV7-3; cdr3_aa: CASSLLAGDSYEQYF; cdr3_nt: TGTGCCAGCAGCTTACTAGCGGGGGACTCCTACGAGCAGTACTTC
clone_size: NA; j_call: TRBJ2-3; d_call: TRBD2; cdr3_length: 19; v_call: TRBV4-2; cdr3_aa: CASSQDFSGTSGSLDTQYF; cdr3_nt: TGTGCCAGCAGCCAAGATTTTAGCGGGACTAGCGGGAGTTTAGATACGCAGTATTTT
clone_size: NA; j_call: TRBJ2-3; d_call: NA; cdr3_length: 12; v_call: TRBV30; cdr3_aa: CAWSVGADTQYF; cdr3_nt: TGTGCCTGGAGTGTAGGGGCAGATACGCAGTATTTT
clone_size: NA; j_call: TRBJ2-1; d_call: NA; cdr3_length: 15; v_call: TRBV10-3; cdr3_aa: CAISEGRRSYNEQFF; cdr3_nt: TGTGCCATCAGTGAGGGCAGGCGCTCCTACAATGAGCAGTTCTTC
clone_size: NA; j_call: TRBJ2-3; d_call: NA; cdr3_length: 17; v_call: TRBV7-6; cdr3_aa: CASSLVTPTAGGDTQYF; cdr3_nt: TGTGCCAGCAGCTTAGTTACTCCGACCGCCGGGGGAGATACGCAGTATTTT
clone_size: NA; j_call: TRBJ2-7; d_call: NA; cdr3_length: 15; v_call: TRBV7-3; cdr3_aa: CASSTGQLITYEQYF; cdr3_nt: TGTGCCAGCAGCACAGGACAATTGATAACCTACGAGCAGTACTTC
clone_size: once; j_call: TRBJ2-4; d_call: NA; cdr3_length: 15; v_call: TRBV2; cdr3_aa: CASTQESGVKNIQYF; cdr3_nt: TGTGCCAGCACCCAGGAGTCCGGGGTCAAAAACATTCAGTACTTC
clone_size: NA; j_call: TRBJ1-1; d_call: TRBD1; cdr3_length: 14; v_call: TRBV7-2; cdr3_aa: CASSRLQGATEAFF; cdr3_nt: TGTGCCAGCAGCCGCCTACAGGGGGCCACTGAAGCTTTCTTT
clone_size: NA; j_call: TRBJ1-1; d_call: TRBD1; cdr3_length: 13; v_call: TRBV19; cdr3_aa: CASLRDRGTEAFF; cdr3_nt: TGTGCCAGCCTCCGGGACAGGGGTACTGAAGCTTTCTTT
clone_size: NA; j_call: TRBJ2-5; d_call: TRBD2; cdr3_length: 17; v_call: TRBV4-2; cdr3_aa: CASSQFTSGTLRETQYF; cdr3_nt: TGTGCCAGCAGCCAATTCACTAGCGGGACTCTTCGAGAGACCCAGTACTTC
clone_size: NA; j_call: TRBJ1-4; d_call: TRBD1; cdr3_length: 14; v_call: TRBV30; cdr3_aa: CAWSIQGTNEKLFF; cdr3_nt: TGTGCCTGGAGTATACAGGGGACTAATGAAAAACTGTTTTTT
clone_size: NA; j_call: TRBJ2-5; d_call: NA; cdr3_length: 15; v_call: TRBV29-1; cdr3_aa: CSVEKVGTRGETQYF; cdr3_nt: TGCAGCGTTGAAAAGGTTGGGACCAGGGGAGAGACCCAGTACTTC
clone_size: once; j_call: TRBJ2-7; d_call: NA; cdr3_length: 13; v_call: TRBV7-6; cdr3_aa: CASSLRRSGWLYF; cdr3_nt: TGTGCCAGCAGCTTACGGCGGTCCGGATGGTTGTACTTC
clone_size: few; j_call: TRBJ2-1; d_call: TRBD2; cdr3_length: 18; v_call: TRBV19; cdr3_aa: CASSPGLAGGRLLGEQFF; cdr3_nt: TGTGCCAGTAGTCCCGGACTAGCGGGAGGGCGGTTGTTGGGTGAGCAGTTCTTC
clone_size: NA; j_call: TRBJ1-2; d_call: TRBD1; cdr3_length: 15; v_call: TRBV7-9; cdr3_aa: CASSEGQGRGYGYTF; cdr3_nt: TGTGCCAGCAGCGAAGGACAGGGGAGAGGGTATGGCTACACCTTC
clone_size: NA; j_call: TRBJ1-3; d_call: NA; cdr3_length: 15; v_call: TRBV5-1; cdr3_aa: CASSARTDSGNTIYF; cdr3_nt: TGCGCCAGCAGCGCCCGGACAGACTCTGGAAACACCATATATTTT
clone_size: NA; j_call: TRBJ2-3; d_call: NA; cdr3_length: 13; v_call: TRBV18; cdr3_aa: CASSPPGTDTQYF; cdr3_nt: TGTGCCAGCTCACCACCCGGCACAGATACGCAGTATTTT
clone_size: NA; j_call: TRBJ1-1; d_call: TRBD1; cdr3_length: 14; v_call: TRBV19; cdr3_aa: CASTEGQKYTEAFF; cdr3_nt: TGTGCCAGTACCGAGGGACAGAAATACACTGAAGCTTTCTTT
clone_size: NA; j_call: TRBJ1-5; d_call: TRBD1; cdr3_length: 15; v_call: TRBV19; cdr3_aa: CASSRTGDSNQPQHF; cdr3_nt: TGTGCCAGTAGCCGGACAGGGGATAGCAATCAGCCCCAGCATTTT
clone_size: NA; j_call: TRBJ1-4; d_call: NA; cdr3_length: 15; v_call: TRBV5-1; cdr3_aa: CASSLIPGGTEKLFF; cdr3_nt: TGCGCCAGCAGCTTGATCCCTGGCGGAACTGAAAAACTGTTTTTT
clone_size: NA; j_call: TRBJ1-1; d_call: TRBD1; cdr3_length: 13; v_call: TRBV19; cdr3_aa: CASSYRGSTEAFF; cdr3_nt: TGTGCCAGTAGTTACAGGGGATCCACTGAAGCTTTCTTT
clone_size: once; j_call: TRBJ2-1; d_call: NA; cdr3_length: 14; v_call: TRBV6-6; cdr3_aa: CASSPTQGSHEQFF; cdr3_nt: TGTGCCAGCAGCCCTACCCAGGGGAGCCATGAGCAGTTCTTC
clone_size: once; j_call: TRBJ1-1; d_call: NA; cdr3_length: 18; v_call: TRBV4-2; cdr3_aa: CASSQDEVGRGFDTEAFF; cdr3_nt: TGTGCCAGCAGCCAAGATGAGGTGGGCAGGGGCTTCGACACTGAAGCTTTCTTT
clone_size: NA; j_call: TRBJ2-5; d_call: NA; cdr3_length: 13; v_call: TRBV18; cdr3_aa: CASSSGVGETQYF; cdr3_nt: TGTGCCAGCTCATCAGGGGTCGGAGAGACCCAGTACTTC
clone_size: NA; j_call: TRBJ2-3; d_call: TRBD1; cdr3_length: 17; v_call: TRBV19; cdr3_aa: CATRQGGKASQTDTQYF; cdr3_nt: TGTGCCACCCGACAGGGGGGGAAGGCGAGTCAAACAGATACGCAGTATTTT
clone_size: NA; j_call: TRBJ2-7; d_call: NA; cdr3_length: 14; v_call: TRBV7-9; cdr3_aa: CASSLKGQLYEQYF; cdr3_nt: TGTGCCAGCAGCTTAAAAGGACAGCTATACGAGCAGTACTTC
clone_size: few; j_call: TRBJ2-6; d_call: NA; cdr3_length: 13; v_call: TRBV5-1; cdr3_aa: CASWAAGANVLTF; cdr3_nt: TGCGCCAGCTGGGCAGCTGGGGCCAACGTCCTGACTTTC
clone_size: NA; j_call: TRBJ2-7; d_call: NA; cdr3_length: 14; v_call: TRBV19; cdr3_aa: CASSPWGHSYEQYF; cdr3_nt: TGTGCCAGTAGTCCCTGGGGACACTCCTACGAGCAGTACTTC
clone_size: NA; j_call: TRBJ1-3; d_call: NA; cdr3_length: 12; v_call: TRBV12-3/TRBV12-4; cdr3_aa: CASSDNRNTIYF; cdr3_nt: TGTGCCAGCAGCGACAATAGAAACACCATATATTTT
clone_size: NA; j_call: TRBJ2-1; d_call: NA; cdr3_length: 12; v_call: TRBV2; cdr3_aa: CASSISYNEQFF; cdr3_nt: TGTGCCAGCAGTATCTCGTACAATGAGCAGTTCTTC
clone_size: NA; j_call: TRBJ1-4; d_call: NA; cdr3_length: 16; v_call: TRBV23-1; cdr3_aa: CASSQSCGGGNEKLFF; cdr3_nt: TGCGCCAGCAGTCAATCGTGTGGGGGCGGGAATGAAAAACTGTTTTTT
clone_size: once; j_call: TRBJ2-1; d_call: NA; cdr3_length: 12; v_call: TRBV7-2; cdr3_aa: CASSLRTGRQFF; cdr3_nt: TGTGCCAGCAGCCTCCGAACCGGTCGGCAGTTCTTC
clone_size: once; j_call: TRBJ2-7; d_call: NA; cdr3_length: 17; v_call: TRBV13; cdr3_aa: CASSSTHGQGLSYEQYF; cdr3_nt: TGTGCCAGCAGCTCAACTCACGGGCAGGGCCTTTCCTACGAGCAGTACTTC
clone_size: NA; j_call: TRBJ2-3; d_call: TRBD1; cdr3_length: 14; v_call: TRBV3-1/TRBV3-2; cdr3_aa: CASSLRQGADTQYF; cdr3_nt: TGTGCCAGCAGCCTCAGACAGGGAGCAGATACGCAGTATTTT
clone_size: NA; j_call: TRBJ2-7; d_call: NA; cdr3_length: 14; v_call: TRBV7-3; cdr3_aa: CASSPQGGTNEQYF; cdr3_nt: TGTGCCAGCAGCCCCCAGGGTGGAACCAACGAGCAGTACTTC
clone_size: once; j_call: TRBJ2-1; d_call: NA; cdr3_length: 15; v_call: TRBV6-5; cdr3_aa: CASSQKRPGDNEQFF; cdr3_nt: TGTGCCAGCAGTCAAAAGAGGCCCGGGGACAATGAGCAGTTCTTC
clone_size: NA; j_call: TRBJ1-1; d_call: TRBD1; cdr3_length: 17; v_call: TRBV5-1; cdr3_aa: CASSLGTGTGSNTEAFF; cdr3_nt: TGCGCCAGCAGCTTGGGTACCGGGACAGGTAGTAACACTGAAGCTTTCTTT
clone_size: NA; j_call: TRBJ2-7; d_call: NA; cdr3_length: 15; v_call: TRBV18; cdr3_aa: CASSQTGYSLDEQYF; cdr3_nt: TGTGCCAGCTCACAGACAGGTTACTCCCTAGACGAGCAGTACTTC
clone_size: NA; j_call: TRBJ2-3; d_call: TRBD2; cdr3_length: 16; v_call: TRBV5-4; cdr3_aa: CASRSWTSGSIDTQYF; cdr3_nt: TGTGCCAGCAGATCCTGGACTAGCGGGAGTATCGATACGCAGTATTTT
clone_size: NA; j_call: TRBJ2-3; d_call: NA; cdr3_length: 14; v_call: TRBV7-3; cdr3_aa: CASSATGSTDTQYF; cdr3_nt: TGTGCCAGCAGCGCAACAGGAAGCACAGATACGCAGTATTTT
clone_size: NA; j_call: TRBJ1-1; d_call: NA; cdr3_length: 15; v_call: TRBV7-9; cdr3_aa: CASSPTGYMNTEAFF; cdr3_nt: TGTGCCAGCAGCCCTACAGGGTACATGAACACTGAAGCTTTCTTT
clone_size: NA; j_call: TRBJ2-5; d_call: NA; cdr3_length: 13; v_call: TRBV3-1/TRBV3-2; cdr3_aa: CASSQEGLGTQYF; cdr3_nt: TGTGCCAGCAGCCAGGAGGGCTTGGGGACCCAGTACTTC
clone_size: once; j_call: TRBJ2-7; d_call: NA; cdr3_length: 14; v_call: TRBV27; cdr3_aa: CASSFLPGSHEQYF; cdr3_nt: TGTGCCAGCAGTTTCCTGCCGGGGTCCCACGAGCAGTACTTC
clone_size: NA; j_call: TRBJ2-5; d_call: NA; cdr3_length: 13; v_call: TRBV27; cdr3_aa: CASSFSGGETQYF; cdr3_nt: TGTGCCAGCAGTTTTTCAGGGGGGGAGACCCAGTACTTC
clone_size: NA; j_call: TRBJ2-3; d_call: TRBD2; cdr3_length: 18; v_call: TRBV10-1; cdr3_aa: CASSGVPGLAGVSDTQYF; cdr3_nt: TGCGCCAGCAGTGGCGTGCCAGGACTAGCGGGAGTCTCAGATACGCAGTATTTT
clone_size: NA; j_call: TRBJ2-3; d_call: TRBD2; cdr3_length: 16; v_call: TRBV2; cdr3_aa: CASSEAVAGYTDTQYF; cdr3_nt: TGTGCCAGCAGTGAAGCGGTAGCGGGATACACAGATACGCAGTATTTT
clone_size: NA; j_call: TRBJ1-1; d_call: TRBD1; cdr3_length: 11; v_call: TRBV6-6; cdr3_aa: CASSTTGAAFF; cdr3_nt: TGTGCCAGCAGTACGACAGGGGCGGCTTTCTTT
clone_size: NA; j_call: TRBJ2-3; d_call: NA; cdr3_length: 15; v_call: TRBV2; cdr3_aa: CARSDSGLKTDTQYF; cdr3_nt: TGTGCCAGATCTGATTCGGGACTGAAGACAGATACGCAGTATTTT
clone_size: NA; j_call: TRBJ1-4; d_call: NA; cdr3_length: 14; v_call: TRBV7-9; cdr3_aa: CASSLGSANEKLFF; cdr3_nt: TGTGCCAGCAGCTTAGGGTCGGCTAATGAAAAACTGTTTTTT
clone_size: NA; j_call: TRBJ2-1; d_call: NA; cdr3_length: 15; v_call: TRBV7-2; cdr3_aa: CASSPDTRSYNEQFF; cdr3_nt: TGTGCCAGCAGTCCGGACACCCGCTCCTACAATGAGCAGTTCTTC
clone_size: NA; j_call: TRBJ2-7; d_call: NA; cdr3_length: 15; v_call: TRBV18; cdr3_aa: CASSTGTLDSYEQYF; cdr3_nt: TGTGCCAGCTCAACCGGGACATTAGACTCCTACGAGCAGTACTTC
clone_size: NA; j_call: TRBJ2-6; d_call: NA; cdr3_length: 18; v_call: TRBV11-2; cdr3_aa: CASSSRQAPKAGANVLTF; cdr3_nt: TGTGCCAGCAGCTCCCGACAGGCCCCAAAGGCTGGGGCCAACGTCCTGACTTTC